This TCR beta chain was profiled in a study of Ad26.COV2.S vaccination and SARS-CoV-2 variants. Noted treatment: approximately 18 received Ad26.COV2.S at low or high dose, single or two shots; 5 received placebo; per-sample allocation not given. Samples were taken on day 63 after the first vaccine or placebo injection. Sequenced by immunoSEQ multiplex PCR; TCRdb stores in-frame clones only, minus some. The table has about 480,000 clones, roughly 85% seen once. With 1 base removed from V and 9 bases from J, the gap between germline ends came to 16 bases. The CDR3 runs to 15 residues. Germline assignment: CDR1 LNHDA and CDR2 SQIVND (reference sequence).

The sequencing here drew on peripheral blood, taken in a trial of Ad26.COV2.S vaccine versus placebo. The J gene is TRBJ2-1, the V gene TRBV19, with D tentatively TRBD1 (8 bases). The clonotype comes from a person aged 18-65 years who received the Ad26.COV2.S COVID-19 vaccine or a placebo. The DNA of the CDR3 is TGTGCCAGTAGTATAGCCGACAGGGGAGGGACTGAGCAGTTCTTC. It specifies CASSIADRGGTEQFF.